This TCR beta chain was recorded in a study of identical twins. With V trimmed by 2 bases and J by 4 bases, 8 bases remained unmatched. In germline, CDR1 is SGHTA, CDR2 FQGTGA. This CDR3 has 16 amino acids. This clonotype was counted between two and nine times. TCRdb reprocessed the 5' RACE reads with MiXCR, giving one entry per CDR3 protein. Of approximately 500,000 distinct CDR3 sequences in the sample, 20% to 25% are singletons; the top ten hold 2.5% to 3.5%. This sample also appeared in a second study, on T cells expressing NK-cell markers.

The specimen sequenced was CD4+ T cells sorted from blood. This chain links TRBV7-3 with TRBJ2-3, with 8 bases lining up with TRBD2. The source is a woman in her late teens or twenties in good health. Here the CDR3 DNA reads TGTGCCAGCAGCTTATCGTCTGCGGGGGGAGCAGATACGCAGTATTTT. It encodes CASSLSSAGGADTQYF.